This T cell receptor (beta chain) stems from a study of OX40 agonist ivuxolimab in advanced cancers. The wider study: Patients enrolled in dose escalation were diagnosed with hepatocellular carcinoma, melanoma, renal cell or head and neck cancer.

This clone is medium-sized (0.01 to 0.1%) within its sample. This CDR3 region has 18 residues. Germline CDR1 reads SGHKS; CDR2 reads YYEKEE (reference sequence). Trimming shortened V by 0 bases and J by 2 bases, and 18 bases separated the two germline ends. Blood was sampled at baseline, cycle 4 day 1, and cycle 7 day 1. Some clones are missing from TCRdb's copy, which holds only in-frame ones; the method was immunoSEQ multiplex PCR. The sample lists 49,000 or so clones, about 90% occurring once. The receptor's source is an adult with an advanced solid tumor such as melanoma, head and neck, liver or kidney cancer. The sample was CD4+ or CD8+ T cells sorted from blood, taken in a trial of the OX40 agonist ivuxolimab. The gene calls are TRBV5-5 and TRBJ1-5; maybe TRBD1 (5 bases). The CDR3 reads CASSLAKSPAGRNQPQHF. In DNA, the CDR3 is TGTGCCAGCAGCTTGGCCAAGAGTCCGGCAGGGCGCAATCAGCCCCAGCATTTT.